This paragraph covers one T cell receptor (beta chain) sequence. Germline V gene lookup returns CDR1 SNHLY and CDR2 FYNNEI. V was pared by 4 bases and J by 1 base, with 8 bases between. This CDR3 region has 13 residues. This specimen belongs to a study of T cell changes during pregnancy in multiple sclerosis. Using immunoSEQ multiplex PCR, the repertoire was profiled, and TCRdb retains in-frame clones only, with some absent. In the table there are 50,000 to 55,000 clones, approximately 91% of which are singletons. The J gene is TRBJ2-7, the V gene TRBV2; D unclear. Sample: CD4+ T cells from peripheral blood mononuclear cells, taken in the third trimester of pregnancy. This clonotype was obtained from a female donor with multiple sclerosis, enrolled in a pregnancy study. This CDR3 is CASSVGTSYEQYF. In DNA, the CDR3 is TGTGCCAGCAGTGTGGGCACTTCCTACGAGCAGTACTTC.